This TCR beta chain originates from a study of shared clonotypes between healthy human individuals. Nashville, Tennessee was home to all donors, each a Caucasian adult. Evenly divided among several immunoSEQ plates was the genomic DNA of each subset. As processed by the authors: ImmunoSEQ supplied junction-only sequences lacking quality scores, so filtering was different. Profiled with immunoSEQ multiplex PCR; TCRdb holds only in-frame clones, not every one. For V, J and clone size, that table is used; D and trimming come from the DNA. The sample shows approximately 1,500,000 clones, roughly 96% of them seen only once. This receptor was obtained from a man between 25 and 39 years old in good health. The specimen was naive CD4+ T cells sorted from blood. As for subset: CD45RA+ positively selected.

The CDR3 coding sequence is TGTGCCAGCAGCGTAGGCCCAGGGACAACTGGAAACACCATATATTTT. Its protein is CASSVGPGTTGNTIYF. The chain is built from TRBV9 and TRBJ1-3, with D tentatively TRBD1 (6 bases). Germline CDR1 is SGDLS and CDR2 is YYNGEE. The CDR3 is made up of 16 amino acids. V was shortened by 0 bases and J by 2 bases, with 12 bases between the two germline ends.